This T cell receptor beta chain is from a study of response to subunit inactivated influenza vaccine. TCRdb processed the RT-PCR reads anew with MiXCR; each CDR3 protein has one entry. The sample has about 520,000 distinct CDR3 sequences; approximately 7.7% are singletons. CDR1 KGHDR and CDR2 SFDVKD come from the germline V gene. The V and J ends lost 4 bases and 8 bases respectively, with 20 bases between them. The CDR3 has 15 residues. Turning to this clonotype: Its antigen is not identified.

The study's findings and limits: Authors suggested that a seasonal influenza vaccination recruits few new T cells each time.

The chain carries TRBV24-1 and TRBJ2-7, with D possibly TRBD2 on 5 matching bases. This clonotype was sampled from a man aged 50 to 69 who received an inactivated influenza vaccine. Material: PBMCs from blood, obtained less than 30 months after vaccination. CDR3 in DNA: TGTGCCACCAGTGAGACGGGATACTTCCTCGGCAAGCAGTACTTC. Protein sequence: CATSETGYFLGKQYF.